Included here is one TCR beta chain sequence, with context. Its target is unknown. The protocol was immunoSEQ multiplex PCR, while the TCRdb copy is restricted to in-frame clones and leaves out a portion. The data show about 5,600 clones, 66% seen once. The entry originates in a study of CD8 T cell repertoires and HIV-1 epitope variants. This receptor was obtained from a male donor with HIV. Sequencing was carried out using cultured CD8+ T cells derived from PBMCs.

For the CDR3, the DNA is TGTGCCAGCAGCTTGAGTTTAGAGCGGGGGGAAGAGACCCAGTACTTC. Protein sequence: CASSLSLERGEETQYF. This sequence joins TRBV5-6 and TRBJ2-5; 9 bases line up with TRBD2. Germline CDR1 and CDR2: SGHDT and YYEEEE. J was trimmed by 3 bases and V by 1 base; bases with no gene match: 7. This CDR3 has 16 amino acids.